Below, 11 T cell receptor beta chains from the same sample are listed, as sequenced in a study of identical twins. TCRdb reanalysed the 5' RACE reads using MiXCR and keeps one entry per CDR3 protein. The sample yields some 630,000 distinct CDR3 sequences, 7.1% seen once. These same data were also listed under a study on yellow fever vaccine responses in identical twins.

Sequences were obtained from PBMCs. Receptors were obtained from a woman aged 18-29 years in good health.

This clonotype has more than one count but fewer than ten. The chain couples TRBV4-1 to TRBJ2-3; D may be TRBD1 or TRBD2 (6 bases each). In germline, CDR1 is MGHRA, CDR2 YSYEKL. The CDR3 sequence is 14 residues long. V lost 4 bases and J lost 6, with 14 bases in between. The CDR3 sequence: CASSPGAWGDTQYF. For the CDR3, the DNA is TGCGCCAGCAGCCCGGGGGCCTGGGGTGATACGCAGTATTTT.

This clonotype was detected only a few times. V gene TRBV28 combines with J gene TRBJ1-5; a weak D match, TRBD1 (6 bases). CDR3 length equals 13 residues. Germline V gene data show CDR1 as MDHEN and CDR2 as SYDVKM. Trimming removed 7 bases at V and 7 bases at J, with 14 bases between. The CDR3 here is CASTKGGGQPQHF. Written as DNA, the CDR3 is TGTGCCAGCACTAAAGGGGGTGGGCAGCCCCAGCATTTT.

This clonotype has only a few counts. This rearrangement joins TRBV28 to TRBJ1-4; D is possibly TRBD1 (6 bases). Germline V gene sequence: CDR1 MDHEN, CDR2 SYDVKM. Deletions cut 3 bases from V and 4 bases from J, with 9 bases between. This CDR3 has 14 residues. CDR3 in amino acids: CASSLDSYNEKLFF. The DNA for the CDR3 is TGTGCCAGCAGTTTGGACAGTTATAATGAAAAACTGTTTTTT.

This chain connects TRBV3-1 to TRBJ1-1; 9 nucleotides agree with TRBD1. The germline CDR1 and CDR2 sequences are LGHDT and YNNKEL (reference sequence). The J segment lost 3 bases and the V segment lost 5 bases, leaving 4 bases of the junction unmatched. CDR3 size: 14 residues. The DNA for the CDR3 is TGTGCCAGCAGCTACCGGGACAGGGACACTGAAGCTTTCTTT. This sequence encodes CASSYRDRDTEAFF. Drawing the rest from reference TRBV3-1 and TRBJ1-1, the complete variable domain is DTAVSQTPKYLVTQMGNDKSIKCEQNLGHDTMYWYKQDSKKFLKIMFSYNNKELIINETVPNRFSPKSPDKAHLNLHINSLELGDSAVYFCASSYRDRDTEAFFGQGTRLTVV.

This clonotype came up many times. The genes are TRBV5-1 and TRBJ2-2; D is undetermined. This CDR3 comprises 13 residues. Trimming shortened V by 4 bases and J by 2 bases, and 6 bases separated the two germline ends. Germline lookup yields CDR1 SGHRS and CDR2 YFSETQ. CDR3 nucleotide sequence: TGCGCCAGCAGCCACGATAACACCGGGGAGCTGTTTTTT. The encoded protein is CASSHDNTGELFF.

The sample holds many counts of this clonotype. The chain recombines TRBV21-1 with TRBJ1-5; the table's D call of TRBD1 was not tested on the DNA. TRBV21-1 represents a pseudogene. The CDR3 spans 18 residues. CDR3 in DNA: TGTGCCAGCAGCAAAGGAGGGACAGGGACTTATAGCAATCAGCCCCAGCATTTT. As protein: CASSKGGTGTYSNQPQHF.

There are a few counts of this clonotype. The chain employs TRBV12-3 or TRBV12-4 and TRBJ1-1; weak D call: TRBD1 (5 bases). The CDR3 runs to 15 residues. V was shortened by 5 bases and J by 1 base, with 14 bases between the two germline ends. The CDR3 spells CASSQSGGRNTEAFF. CDR3 DNA sequence: TGTGCCAGCAGTCAATCCGGGGGAAGGAACACTGAAGCTTTCTTT.

This clonotype was picked up a small number of times. This chain joins TRBV5-1 and TRBJ1-1; the D is unclear. Between the trimmed V and J ends, which lost 0 bases and 2 bases, there was a span of 11 bases. Per germline, CDR1 SGHRS and CDR2 YFSETQ. The CDR3 runs to 15 residues. The chain's CDR3 is CASSLVGGSNTEAFF. The CDR3 DNA follows: TGCGCCAGCAGCTTGGTGGGCGGGTCAAACACTGAAGCTTTCTTT.

This CDR3 is CASSPAGWGSTDTQYF. CDR3 coding DNA: TGTGCCAGCAGTCCCGCCGGATGGGGGAGTACAGATACGCAGTATTTT. The rearrangement joins TRBV27 to TRBJ2-3, with D perhaps matching TRBD1 or TRBD2 (5 bases each). Trimming removed 5 bases at V and 3 bases at J, with 18 bases between. Germline lookup yields CDR1 MNHEY and CDR2 SMNVEV (reference sequence). The CDR3 sequence is 16 residues long.

This clonotype was seen at least ten times. The J gene is TRBJ2-1, the V gene TRBV5-5; D possibly corresponds to TRBD2 (5 bases). This CDR3 is 16 amino acids long. Germline values: CDR1 SGHKS, CDR2 YYEKEE (reference sequence). Trimming cost V 4 bases and J 3 bases, with 17 bases left between them. CDR3 in DNA: TGTGCCAGCAGCCTAGCCCTCGAAGCCTTCTACAATGAGCAGTTCTTC. It codes for CASSLALEAFYNEQFF.

This sequence joins TRBV12-3 or TRBV12-4 and TRBJ2-7; maybe TRBD2 (5 bases). The length of the CDR3 is 16 residues. Trimming removed 5 bases at V and 6 bases at J, with 23 bases between. The CDR3 reads CASSPTRVAFPREQYF. Written as DNA, the CDR3 is TGTGCCAGCAGTCCGACGCGGGTAGCGTTCCCTCGCGAGCAGTACTTC.